These T cell receptor beta chains were read from a single sample in a study of cytomegalovirus exposure and HLA in healthy donors. Profiling relied on immunoSEQ multiplex PCR, and the TCRdb table lists in-frame clones only, not all of them. The sample holds around 45,000 clones, approximately 67% seen once. Sequencing was carried out using PBMCs. These receptors all come from a man aged 30-40 years in good health and CMV-seronegative. CDR3s include the opening cysteine and the closing phenylalanine or tryptophan. Size tells how often a clone was seen (once, few, many) or the class of an expanded clone, and some rows leave it out.

.	TRBJ2-7	TRBV4-2	CASSQEGGLARRYEQYF
.	TRBJ2-7	TRBV5-1	CASSLGGLLPEQYF
few	TRBJ1-5	TRBV6-5	CASSYSAGPQQPQHF
.	TRBJ1-2	TRBV6-5	CASSYSREGYAYTF
.	TRBJ1-5	TRBV7-9	CASSSDETGVGNQPQHF
.	TRBJ1-2	TRBV6-1	CASSDGTVYGYTF
.	TRBJ2-7	TRBV5-1	CASSLVGDSYEQYF
.	TRBJ1-3	TRBV30	CAWSRQTGISGNTIYF
few	TRBJ1-4	TRBV7-2	CASSSPQGAREKLFF
.	TRBJ2-7	TRBV7-2	CASSPPTRSNEQYF
.	TRBJ1-5	TRBV2	CASSEKTGNQPQHF
.	TRBJ2-7	TRBV14	CASRPGQAYEQYF
few	TRBJ1-1	TRBV5-1	CASSSGQTNTEAFF
few	TRBJ2-5	TRBV11-2	CASSATGGFRETQYF
.	TRBJ2-1	TRBV7-8	CASSLLGQGSSGRGNEQFF
few	TRBJ2-7	TRBV19	CASSNLREGHGQYF
few	TRBJ1-1	TRBV6-6	CASSYDREAFF
.	TRBJ1-1	TRBV14	CASSQGQAQNTEAFF
.	TRBJ2-7	TRBV5-1	CASSLVPFSSYEQYF
.	TRBJ2-3	TRBV15	CATSRRQGVTDTQYF
.	TRBJ2-1	TRBV18	CASSPLSGLFQGEQFF
few	TRBJ2-5	TRBV5-5	CASSSGTGVETQYF
.	TRBJ2-1	TRBV9	CASSVALEGNSQSEQFF
.	TRBJ2-7	TRBV6-1	CASSESGGLFYEQYF
.	TRBJ2-7	TRBV27	CASSLVGINRNEQYF
.	TRBJ2-1	TRBV5-1	CASSLGGGSYNEQFF
.	TRBJ1-5	TRBV19	CASSIGQGSGTSKPQHF
few	TRBJ1-2	TRBV5-1	CASSLGQGSDGYTF
.	TRBJ2-7	TRBV7-6	CASSSQLANEQYF
once	TRBJ2-1	TRBV5-1	CASSSAAGPPNNEQFF
few	TRBJ1-2	TRBV2	CASINSPLYGYTF
once	TRBJ1-3	TRBV10-3	CAVGRTFGNTIYF
.	TRBJ2-3	TRBV9	CASSPYGTDTQYF
.	TRBJ2-1	TRBV5-1	CASSPGLVMNEQFF
once	TRBJ2-3	TRBV5-1	CASSFNRFTDTQYF
.	TRBJ1-1	TRBV5-6	CASSLARTGMNTEAFF
.	TRBJ1-2	TRBV5-1	CASSTRYPGQTTNYGYTF
.	TRBJ2-7	TRBV5-1	CASSLDRDTQSYEQYF
.	TRBJ2-3	TRBV25-1	CASSAGTDTQYF
.	TRBJ2-7	TRBV9	CASSVSPHEQYF
medium-sized	TRBJ1-1	TRBV7-2	CASSLASLATGGLMNTEAFF
.	TRBJ2-3	TRBV5-6	CASSLVVSGSGDTQYF
few	TRBJ1-1	TRBV7-2	CASSVRNRNTEAFF
.	TRBJ1-2	TRBV18	CASSPVRDNYGYTF
.	TRBJ2-3	TRBV5-6	CASSLTSGGTDTQYF
.	TRBJ2-2	TRBV9	CASSDGTSGSRAGELFF
.	TRBJ1-2	TRBV2	CASSESRQGYGYTF
.	TRBJ2-1	TRBV6-5	CASSTSGSYNEQFF
few	TRBJ2-7	TRBV5-1	CASSRDRAAYEQYF
.	TRBJ2-4	TRBV5-6	CASTSRGGENIQYF
once	TRBJ1-1	TRBV5-4	CASSRGGQTSTEAFF
.	TRBJ2-1	TRBV7-2	CASRPSAVLGWNEQFF
.	TRBJ2-6	TRBV28	CASLSRREGSGANVLTF
once	TRBJ1-5	TRBV30	CAWSAGGPQHF
.	TRBJ2-1	TRBV30	CACRLAGYNEQFF
.	TRBJ2-1	TRBV27	CASSFLAGGPNEQFF
.	TRBJ2-3	TRBV7-9	CASTPGGNRDITDTQYF
.	TRBJ1-1	TRBV5-1	CASSLERTENTEAFF
.	TRBJ1-4	TRBV2	CASSPRRSSEKLFF